This T cell receptor beta chain comes out of a study of response to subunit inactivated influenza vaccine. Regarding this clonotype: Its antigen remains unidentified.

Overall study findings and caveats: T cells newly recruited by each seasonal influenza vaccination are few, the authors suggested.

The trim removed 1 base at V and 3 bases at J, leaving 5 bases unmatched. The length of the CDR3 is 15 residues. Germline-derived CDR1 and CDR2 are SGHTA and FQGNSA. TCRdb reprocessed the RT-PCR reads with MiXCR, giving one entry per CDR3 protein. The sample lists 650,000 to 800,000 distinct CDR3 sequences; around a sixth were seen once. The TCR was taken from a man between 50 and 59 years old who received an inactivated influenza vaccine. The sample in question was PBMCs from blood, obtained more than 4 days after vaccination. The chain carries TRBV7-2 and TRBJ2-5; 7 nucleotides line up with TRBD2. The CDR3 spells CASSLVSSGKETQYF. The DNA for the CDR3 is TGTGCCAGCAGCTTAGTTTCTAGCGGAAAAGAGACCCAGTACTTC.